This T cell receptor (beta chain) derives from a study of blood T cell repertoires in COVID-19. Overall study context: Acute and convalescent COVID-19 specimens originated in the United States, Italy and Spain.

The CDR3 spans 17 residues. V was pared by 4 bases and J by 2 bases, with 19 bases between. Germline V gives CDR1 LGHDT, CDR2 YNNKEL (reference sequence). The recovered donors of Cohort 3 showed two negative PCRs, clearance, or symptom resolution. Libraries were prepared by immunoSEQ multiplex PCR; TCRdb keeps only in-frame clonotypes and omits some of them. This sample has fewer than 500,000 clones, with around 91% found just once. V and J are TRBV3-1 (or the pseudogene TRBV3-2) and TRBJ2-3; weak D call: TRBD2 (6 bases). This clonotype was sampled from a young man who had recovered from COVID-19. The specimen sequenced was PBMCs or T cells enriched from blood (not recorded which). The CDR3 is CASSLQPGLPSTDTQYF. The CDR3 coding sequence is TGTGCCAGCAGCCTCCAGCCGGGACTCCCTTCCACAGATACGCAGTATTTT.